This TCR beta chain was captured by sequencing in a study of CD8 T cells in ankylosing spondylitis. TCRdb redid the calling of the 5' RACE reads with MiXCR, one entry per CDR3 protein. Of 150,000 to 250,000 distinct CDR3 sequences detected, 9.5% to 15% appear once; the ten largest clones hold 16%. Looked up from germline, CDR1 is MGHRA and CDR2 is YSYEKL. This CDR3 region has 15 residues. The V end was cut by 2 bases, the J end by 2 bases, with 12 bases between. Study conclusions and caveats: Disease-linked clones bore a CD8+ phenotype and were relatively rare in peripheral blood.

Notes on this clonotype: What it binds is unknown.

This chain connects TRBV4-1 to TRBJ1-1, with D uncertain. This receptor was taken from a male donor with ankylosing spondylitis or in good health (not recorded which). Sample: blood, either unsorted or a sorted T cell fraction (not recorded which). CDR3 sequence: CASSQLTDHNTEAFF. The CDR3 nucleotides read TGCGCCAGCAGCCAATTGACGGATCATAACACTGAAGCTTTCTTT.